This T cell receptor (beta chain) originates from a study of CD8+ T cells in alopecia areata (dated by TCRdb to the late 2010s). Looking at the study overall: Treated patients were enrolled in an open-label pilot trial of oral tofacitinib, 5 to 10 mg twice daily, for moderate-to-severe alopecia areata. Patients stayed on tofacitinib for 6 to 18 months and then had 6 months of follow-up off drug so that delayed response and recurrence could be assessed. The study used high-throughput TCRbeta sequencing to examine T cell clonal expansion in alopecia areata, in both the C3H/HeJ mouse model and human patients. Scalp tissue and sorted CD4+ and CD8+ peripheral blood T cells from patchy and totalis/universalis alopecia areata patients and from healthy controls were covered by human TCRbeta sequencing. Biopsies were taken from tofacitinib-treated patients at baseline and again at 4 and 24 weeks into treatment, and several of those patients also had a later scalp biopsy. Scalp clonality was compared among normal scalp (n=4), patchy alopecia areata scalp (n=8), and alopecia totalis/universalis scalp (n=8). RNA was extracted with the PAXgene miRNA kit for fixed scalp, the miRNeasy kit for PBMCs, and the RNeasy kit for mouse skin. TCRbeta CDR3 regions were amplified by immunoSEQ multiplex PCR with 35 Vbeta forward and 13 Jbeta reverse primers. Results and caveats for the whole study, not just this receptor: Compared with mice, TCR sequences shared between patients were less clear, possibly partly because of HLA diversity across the patient population. Resident alphabeta T cells in normal human skin are also sequenced, complicating scalp TCR repertoire analysis, unlike mouse skin dominated by gammadelta T cells. Higher clonality and more expanded CD8+ clones were observed in lesional scalp than in normal scalp, particularly in alopecia totalis/universalis, a finding suggestive of antigenic drive.

Library preparation was by the immunoSEQ multiplex PCR assay. RNA was extracted from all samples and reverse transcribed into cDNA, which served as template for TCR sequencing. SuperScript III was used to make first-strand cDNA, primed with a 2:1 mix of oligo-dT and random hexamers. Amplification bias was assessed with a synthetic immune receptor repertoire, and residual bias was removed computationally. For the original study's pipeline: Raw reads were preprocessed for error removal, and CDR3 was defined according to IMGT conventions as running from the conserved cysteine to phenylalanine. To get clonality, Shannon entropy was normalized by log2 of the number of productive unique TCRs and the result was subtracted from 1. Whether scalp clones were CD4 or CD8 was inferred by matching scalp TCRbeta sequences against CD4 and CD8 repertoires sorted from blood. TCRdb re-hosts the immuneACCESS table, in-frame sequences only. Its copies lack some clones; in the studies checked, an unresolved V gene accounts for under half of them, and the cause for the rest is not known. For V, J and clone size, that table is used; D and trimming come from the DNA. The sample profile shows roughly 150,000 clones; 40% to 65% of them were found once. The top ten constitute roughly 19% of the sample.

Including the terminal cysteine and phenylalanine, the CDR3 comprises 13 residues. Only CDR3 DNA remains: 39 bases, in frame from the first base. The junction carries 10 bases between V and J, which are trimmed by 5 bases and 3 bases respectively. According to the germline V gene (reference sequence), CDR1 reads LNHDA and CDR2 reads SQIVND. With regard to this clone: Which antigen it targets is not known. Per-base quality was not reported, and no clone a single base away is much larger than it.

Sample time point, as interpreted from the label and publication: baseline before oral tofacitinib. Lesional scalp punch biopsies and peripheral blood were obtained from alopecia areata patients. PBMCs were isolated by density centrifugation and stained for CD3, CD4 and CD8, and CD4+ and CD8+ T cells were sorted on a FACSAria. This sample comprised CD8+ T cells sorted from blood, obtained at week 0. The chain is made from TRBV19 and TRBJ1-1, with the D gene uncertain. The source is a human donor with alopecia areata. The CDR3 is CASSRRPYTEAFF. The DNA is as follows: TGTGCCAGTAGTCGCCGGCCGTACACTGAAGCTTTCTTT.